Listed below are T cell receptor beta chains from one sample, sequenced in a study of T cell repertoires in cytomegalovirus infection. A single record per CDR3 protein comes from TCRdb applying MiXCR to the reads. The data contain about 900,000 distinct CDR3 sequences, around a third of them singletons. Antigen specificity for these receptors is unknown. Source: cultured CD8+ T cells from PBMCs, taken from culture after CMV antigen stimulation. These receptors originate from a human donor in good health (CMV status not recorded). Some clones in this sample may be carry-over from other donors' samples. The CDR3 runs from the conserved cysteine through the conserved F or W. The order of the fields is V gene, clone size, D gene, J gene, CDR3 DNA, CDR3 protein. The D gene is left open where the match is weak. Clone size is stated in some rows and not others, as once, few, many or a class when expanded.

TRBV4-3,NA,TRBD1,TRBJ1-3,TGCGCCAGCAGCCGATCGGACAGGGGAAACACCATATATTTT,CASSRSDRGNTIYF
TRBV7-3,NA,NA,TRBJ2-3,TGTGCCAGCAGCCCACCCCTGGCCCCAACGCAGTATTTT,CASSPPLAPTQYF
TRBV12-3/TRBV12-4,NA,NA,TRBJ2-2,TGTGCCAGCAGCCGCCCAATCAGCGGGGAGCTGTTTTTT,CASSRPISGELFF
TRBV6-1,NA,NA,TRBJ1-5,TGTGCCAGCCAAGACCAGGGTAGCAATCAGCCCCAGCATTTT,CASQDQGSNQPQHF
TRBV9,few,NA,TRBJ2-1,TGTGCCAGCAGTGGGGCGGACGGGCGCGTTTCCTACAATGAGCAGTTCTTC,CASSGADGRVSYNEQFF
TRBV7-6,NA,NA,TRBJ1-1,TGTGCCAGCAGCTTAGACGGGGGGTTCACTGAAGCTTTCTTT,CASSLDGGFTEAFF
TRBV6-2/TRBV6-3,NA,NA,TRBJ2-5,TGTGCCAGCAGTTACTCGAGGCCGATCGGATGGCAGGAAGAGACCCAGTACTTC,CASSYSRPIGWQEETQYF
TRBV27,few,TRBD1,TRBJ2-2,TGTGCCAGCAGTTTATTTGGGCGTGGCAGGGGGTTCGGGGAGCTGTTTTTT,CASSLFGRGRGFGELFF
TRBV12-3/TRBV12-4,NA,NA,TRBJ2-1,TGTGCCAGCAGTTTTCTTGTCTACTATGAGCAGTTCTTC,CASSFLVYYEQFF
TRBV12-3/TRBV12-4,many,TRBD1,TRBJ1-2,TGTGCCAGCAGTAGACAGGGGTGGGACGGCTACACCTTC,CASSRQGWDGYTF
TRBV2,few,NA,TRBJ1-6,TGTGCCAGCAGCCCGTACGGGGGATTCTATAATTCACCCCTCCACTTT,CASSPYGGFYNSPLHF
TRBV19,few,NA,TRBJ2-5,TGTGCCAGTAGGGGGACAGAGGAGGGGGAGACCCAGTACTTC,CASRGTEEGETQYF
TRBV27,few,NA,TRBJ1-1,TGTGCCAGCAGTCCCCGGAGAGGAGCGAACACTGAAGCTTTCTTT,CASSPRRGANTEAFF
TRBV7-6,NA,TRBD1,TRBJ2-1,TGTGCCAGCAGCGGTGGACAGGACTCCTACAATGAGCAGTTCTTC,CASSGGQDSYNEQFF
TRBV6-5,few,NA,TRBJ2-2,TGTGCCAGCAGTTTTCAGCCGGGACAAGCGGACACCGGGGAGCTGTTTTTT,CASSFQPGQADTGELFF
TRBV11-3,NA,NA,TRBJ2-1,TGTGCCAGCAGCTCGGCCCATCGGCGGTACAATGAGCAGTTCTTC,CASSSAHRRYNEQFF
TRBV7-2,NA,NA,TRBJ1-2,TGTGCCAGCAGCGACATATCACGGGGCGGCTACACCTTC,CASSDISRGGYTF
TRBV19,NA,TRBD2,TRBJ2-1,TGTGCCAGTAGTCTCGGTCCGGGCGGGGGTAATGAGCAGTTCTTC,CASSLGPGGGNEQFF
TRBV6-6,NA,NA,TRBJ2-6,TGTGCCAGCCGAAAACGGGGCTCTGGGGCCAACGTCCTGACTTTC,CASRKRGSGANVLTF
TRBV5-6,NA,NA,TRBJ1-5,TGTGCCAGCAGCCAAGCGGATCAGCCCCAGCATTTT,CASSQADQPQHF
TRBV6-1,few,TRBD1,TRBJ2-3,TGTGCCAGCAGTGAAATGGACAGGGCAGAGTCGGATACGCAGTATTTT,CASSEMDRAESDTQYF
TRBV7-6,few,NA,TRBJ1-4,TGTGCCAGCAGCTTAAGGGTGGGGGAGCGTAATGAAAAACTGTTTTTT,CASSLRVGERNEKLFF
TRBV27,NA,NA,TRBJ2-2,TGTGCCAGCGCGTTGAACACCGGGGAGCTGTTTTTT,CASALNTGELFF
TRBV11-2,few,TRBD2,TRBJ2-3,TGTGCCAGCAGCTTAGTAACTAGCGGGGTTCTGTATACGCAGTATTTT,CASSLVTSGVLYTQYF
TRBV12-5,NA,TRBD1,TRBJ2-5,TGTGCTAGTGACAGGGGTCCAGAGACCCAGTACTTC,CASDRGPETQYF
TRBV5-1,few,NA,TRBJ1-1,TGCGCCAGCAGCTTGGATGGGGGGGCTGAAGCTTTCTTT,CASSLDGGAEAFF
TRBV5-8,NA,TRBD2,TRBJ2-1,TGTGCCAGCAGCTTGTGGGGGGGGATAGCCTACAATGAGCAGTTCTTC,CASSLWGGIAYNEQFF
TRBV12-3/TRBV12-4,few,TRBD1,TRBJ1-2,TGTGCCAGCAGTTTCGGACAGGTTCGATATGGCTACACCTTC,CASSFGQVRYGYTF
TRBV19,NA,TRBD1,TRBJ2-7,TGTGCCAGTACTAGACAGGGTGCGAATGGGGAGCAGTACTTC,CASTRQGANGEQYF
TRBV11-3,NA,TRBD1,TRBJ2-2,TGTGCCAGCAGCACCCGACAGGGTCGAAAGGCCGGGGAGCTGTTTTTT,CASSTRQGRKAGELFF
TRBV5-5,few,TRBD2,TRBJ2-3,TGTGCCAGCAGCACCGCCCCGGGGAGGGTGACAGATACGCAGTATTTT,CASSTAPGRVTDTQYF
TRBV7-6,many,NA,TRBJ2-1,TGTGCCAGCAGTCAAACCTTGGGGGAAGGGTACAATGAGCAGTTCTTC,CASSQTLGEGYNEQFF
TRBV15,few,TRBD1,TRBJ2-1,TGTGCCACCAGCCCCGGGACAGGCTTTTACAATGAGCAGTTCTTC,CATSPGTGFYNEQFF
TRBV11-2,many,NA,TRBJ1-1,TGTGCCAGCAGCTTCGACCCGGAGAGGACTGAAGCTTTCTTT,CASSFDPERTEAFF
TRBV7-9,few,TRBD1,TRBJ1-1,TGTGCCAGCAGCCCACCGGGACAGGGGTCGAACACTGAAGCTTTCTTT,CASSPPGQGSNTEAFF
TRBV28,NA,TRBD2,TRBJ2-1,TGTGCCAGCAGACCCGCGGGACTAGCTCTGATCAATGAGCAGTTCTTC,CASRPAGLALINEQFF
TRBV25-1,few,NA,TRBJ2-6,TGTGCCAGCAGTGACCTAGACTCTGGGGCCAACGTCCTGACTTTC,CASSDLDSGANVLTF
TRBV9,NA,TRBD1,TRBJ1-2,TGTGCCAGCAGCGTCGGGACAGGGTGGGATGGCTACACCTTC,CASSVGTGWDGYTF
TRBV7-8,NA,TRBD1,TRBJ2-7,TGTGCCAGCAGCGTGGGGACAGGATGGGCCACCTACGAGCAGTACTTC,CASSVGTGWATYEQYF